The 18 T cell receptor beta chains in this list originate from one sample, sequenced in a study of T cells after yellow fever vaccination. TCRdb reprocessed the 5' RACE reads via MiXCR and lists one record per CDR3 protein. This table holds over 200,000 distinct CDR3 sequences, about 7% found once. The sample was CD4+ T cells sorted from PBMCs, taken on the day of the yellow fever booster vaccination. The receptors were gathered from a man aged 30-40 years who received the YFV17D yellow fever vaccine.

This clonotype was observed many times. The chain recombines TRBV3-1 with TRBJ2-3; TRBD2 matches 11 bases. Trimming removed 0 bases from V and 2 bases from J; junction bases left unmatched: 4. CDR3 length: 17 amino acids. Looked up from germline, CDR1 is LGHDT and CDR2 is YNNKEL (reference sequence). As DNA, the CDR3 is TGTGCCAGCAGCCAAGATCTACTAGCGGGAGTCACAGATACGCAGTATTTT. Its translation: CASSQDLLAGVTDTQYF.

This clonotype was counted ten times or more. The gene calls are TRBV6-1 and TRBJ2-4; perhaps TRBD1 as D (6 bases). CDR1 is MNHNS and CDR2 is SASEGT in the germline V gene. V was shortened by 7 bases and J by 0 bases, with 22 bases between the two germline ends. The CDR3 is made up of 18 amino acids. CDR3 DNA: TGTGCCAGCACCGAAGCCGGGACACTTTCCTTAGCCAAAAACATTCAGTACTTC. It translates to CASTEAGTLSLAKNIQYF.

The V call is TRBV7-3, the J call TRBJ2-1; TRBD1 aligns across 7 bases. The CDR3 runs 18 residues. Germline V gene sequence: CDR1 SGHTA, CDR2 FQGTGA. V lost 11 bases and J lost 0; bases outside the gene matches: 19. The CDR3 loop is CACCLYWGQRSSYNEQFF. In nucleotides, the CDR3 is TGTGCCTGCTGTTTATATTGGGGACAGAGGAGCTCCTACAATGAGCAGTTCTTC.

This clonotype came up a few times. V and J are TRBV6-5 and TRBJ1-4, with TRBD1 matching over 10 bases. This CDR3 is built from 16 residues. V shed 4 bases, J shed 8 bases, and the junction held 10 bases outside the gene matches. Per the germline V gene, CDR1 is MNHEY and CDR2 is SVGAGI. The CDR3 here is CASSFLWTGGREKLFF. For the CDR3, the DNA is TGTGCCAGCAGTTTTCTCTGGACAGGGGGTCGAGAAAAACTGTTTTTT.

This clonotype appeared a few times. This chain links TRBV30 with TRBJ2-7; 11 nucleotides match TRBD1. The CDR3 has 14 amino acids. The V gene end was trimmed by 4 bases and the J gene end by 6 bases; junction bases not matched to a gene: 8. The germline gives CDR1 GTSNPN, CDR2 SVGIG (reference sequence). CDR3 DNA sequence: TGTGCCTGGATAGGACAGGGGGCGCGGTCCGAGCAGTACTTC. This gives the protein CAWIGQGARSEQYF.

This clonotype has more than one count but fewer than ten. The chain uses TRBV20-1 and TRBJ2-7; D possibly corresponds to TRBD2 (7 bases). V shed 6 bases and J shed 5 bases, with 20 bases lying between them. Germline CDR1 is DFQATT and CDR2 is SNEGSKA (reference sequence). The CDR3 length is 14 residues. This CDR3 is CSAPKGGIGHEQYF. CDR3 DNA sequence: TGCAGTGCCCCTAAGGGGGGGATAGGTCACGAGCAGTACTTC.

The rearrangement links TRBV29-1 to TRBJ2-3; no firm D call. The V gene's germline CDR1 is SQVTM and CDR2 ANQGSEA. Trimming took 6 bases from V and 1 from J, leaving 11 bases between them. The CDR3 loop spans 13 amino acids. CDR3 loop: CSVPTGGTDTQYF. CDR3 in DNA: TGCAGCGTCCCAACTGGGGGCACAGATACGCAGTATTTT.

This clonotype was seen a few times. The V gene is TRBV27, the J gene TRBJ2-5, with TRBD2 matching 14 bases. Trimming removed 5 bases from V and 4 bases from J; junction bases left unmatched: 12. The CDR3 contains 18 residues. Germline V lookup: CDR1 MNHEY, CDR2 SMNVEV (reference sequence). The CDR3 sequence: CASSMGLAGVAGLETQYF. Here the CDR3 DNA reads TGTGCCAGCAGTATGGGACTAGCGGGAGTAGCGGGGCTAGAGACCCAGTACTTC.

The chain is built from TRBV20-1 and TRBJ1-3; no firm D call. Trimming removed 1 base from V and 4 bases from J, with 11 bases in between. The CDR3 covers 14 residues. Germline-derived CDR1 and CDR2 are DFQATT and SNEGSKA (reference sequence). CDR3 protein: CSARAGAAGNTIYF. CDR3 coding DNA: TGCAGTGCTAGAGCCGGTGCAGCCGGAAACACCATATATTTT.

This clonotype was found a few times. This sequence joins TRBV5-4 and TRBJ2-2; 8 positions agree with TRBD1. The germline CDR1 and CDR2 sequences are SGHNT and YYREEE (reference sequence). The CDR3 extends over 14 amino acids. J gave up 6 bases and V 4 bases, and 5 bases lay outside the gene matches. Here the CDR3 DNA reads TGTGCCAGCAGCCGGACAGGGTCGGCCGGGGAGCTGTTTTTT. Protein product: CASSRTGSAGELFF.

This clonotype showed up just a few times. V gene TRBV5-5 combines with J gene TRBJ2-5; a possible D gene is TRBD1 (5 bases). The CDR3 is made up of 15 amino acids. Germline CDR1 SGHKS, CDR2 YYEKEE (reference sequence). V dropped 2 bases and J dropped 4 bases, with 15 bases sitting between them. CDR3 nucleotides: TGTGCCAGCAGCTTCCAGGGTGGTAGTTCAGAGACCCAGTACTTC. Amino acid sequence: CASSFQGGSSETQYF.

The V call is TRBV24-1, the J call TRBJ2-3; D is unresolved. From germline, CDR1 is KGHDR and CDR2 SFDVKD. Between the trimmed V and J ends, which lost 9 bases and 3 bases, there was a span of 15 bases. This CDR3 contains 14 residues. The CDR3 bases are TGTGCCACCTCCGCCGACGGAAGGACAGATACGCAGTATTTT. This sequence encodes CATSADGRTDTQYF.

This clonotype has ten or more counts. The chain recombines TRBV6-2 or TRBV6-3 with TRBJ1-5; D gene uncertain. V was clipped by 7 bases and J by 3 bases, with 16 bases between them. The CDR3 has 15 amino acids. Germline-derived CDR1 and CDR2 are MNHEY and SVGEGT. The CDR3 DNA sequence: TGTGCCAGCACCGGGTCGAGGTTTACCAATCAGCCCCAGCATTTT. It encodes CASTGSRFTNQPQHF.

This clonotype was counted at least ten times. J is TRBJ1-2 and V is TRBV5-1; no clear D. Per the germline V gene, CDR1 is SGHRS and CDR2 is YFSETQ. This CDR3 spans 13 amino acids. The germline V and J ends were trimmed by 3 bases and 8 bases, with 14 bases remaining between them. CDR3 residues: CASSSGSLGGYTF. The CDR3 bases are TGCGCCAGCAGCTCCGGATCCCTCGGAGGCTACACCTTC.

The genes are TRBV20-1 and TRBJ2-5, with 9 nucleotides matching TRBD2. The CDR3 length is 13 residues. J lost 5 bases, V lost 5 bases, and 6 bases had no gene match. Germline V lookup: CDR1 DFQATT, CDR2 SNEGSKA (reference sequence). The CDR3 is CSAVAGVPETQYF. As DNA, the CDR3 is TGCAGTGCTGTAGCGGGAGTCCCGGAGACCCAGTACTTC.

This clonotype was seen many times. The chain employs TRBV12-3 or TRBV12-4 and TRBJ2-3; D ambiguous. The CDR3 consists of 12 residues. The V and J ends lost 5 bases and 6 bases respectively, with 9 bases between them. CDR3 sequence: CASSTRADTQYF. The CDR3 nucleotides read TGTGCCAGCAGTACCCGTGCGGATACGCAGTATTTT.

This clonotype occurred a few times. The CDR3 DNA follows: TGTGCCAGCAGCTTAGCTTCAGGGGGAGATCAGCCCCAGCATTTT. Protein: CASSLASGGDQPQHF. V and J are TRBV7-2 and TRBJ1-5; 7 bases are a match to TRBD1. The CDR3 runs to 15 residues. CDR1 is SGHTA and CDR2 is FQGNSA in the germline V gene. With V trimmed by 0 bases and J by 5 bases, 4 bases remained unmatched.

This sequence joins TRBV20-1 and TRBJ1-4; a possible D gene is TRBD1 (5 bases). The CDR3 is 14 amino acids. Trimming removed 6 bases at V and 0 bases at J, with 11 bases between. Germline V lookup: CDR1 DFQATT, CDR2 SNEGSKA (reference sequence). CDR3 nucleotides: TGCAGTGCAACGGGGACGACAACTAATGAAAAACTGTTTTTT. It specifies CSATGTTTNEKLFF.